This record looks at one TCR beta chain sequence and its context. Only in-frame clones appear in the TCRdb table, and some are missing; sequencing was by immunoSEQ multiplex PCR. The data contain some 15,000 clones, 89% of them singletons. Germline V CDR1 and CDR2: SGHRS, YFSETQ. V was trimmed by 0 bases and J by 2 bases, leaving 8 bases between them. The CDR3 has 14 amino acids. This sample is drawn from a study of blood T cell repertoires in COVID-19. Sequenced material: peripheral blood. The rearrangement links TRBV5-1 to TRBJ1-2; D may be TRBD1 (6 bases). The receptor comes from a human donor in a cohort sampled during active COVID-19. The CDR3 loop is CASSLVGQNYGYTF. CDR3 coding DNA: TGCGCCAGCAGCTTGGTTGGACAGAACTATGGCTACACCTTC.